This T cell receptor (beta chain) was captured by sequencing in a study of control samples from healthy donors and cancer patients. The CDR3 covers 15 residues. Germline V gene lookup returns CDR1 SGDLS and CDR2 YYNGEE. Points on this clone: A junction end diverges from the germline sequence, so it may reflect a read error.

TCRdb keeps only in-frame clones here, not all; method: immunoSEQ multiplex PCR. Of nearly 55,000 clones in the sample, 95% to 96% were seen once. The sequence derives from a woman aged 25 to 39 in good health. V is TRBV9 and J is TRBJ2-7; D not resolved. The sample comprised blood. The CDR3 DNA reads TGTGCCAGCAGCGTACCACGCGACTCCTCCCACGAGCAGTACTTC. Residues: CASSVPRDSSHEQYF.